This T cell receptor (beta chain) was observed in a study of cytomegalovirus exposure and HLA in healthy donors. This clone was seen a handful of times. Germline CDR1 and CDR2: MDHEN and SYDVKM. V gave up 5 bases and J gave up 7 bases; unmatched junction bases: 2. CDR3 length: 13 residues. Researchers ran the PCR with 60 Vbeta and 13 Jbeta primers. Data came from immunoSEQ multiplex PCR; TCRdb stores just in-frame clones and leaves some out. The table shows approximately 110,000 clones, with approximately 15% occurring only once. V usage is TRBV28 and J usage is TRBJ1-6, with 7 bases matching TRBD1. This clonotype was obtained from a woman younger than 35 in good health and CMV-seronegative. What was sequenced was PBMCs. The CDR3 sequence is CASSGTENSPLHF. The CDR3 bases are TGTGCCAGCAGTGGGACAGAGAATTCACCCCTCCACTTT.